What follows are 8 T cell receptor beta chains derived from one specimen sequenced in a study of T-cell reconstitution after alpha-beta-depleted transplantation in children. Preparation of the TCRbeta library used unique molecular identifiers. TCRdb redid the calling of the PCR reads with MiXCR, one entry per CDR3 protein. The data hold some 200,000 distinct CDR3 sequences, with approximately 10% observed a single time. The specimen was PBMCs, collected before TCRalphabeta/CD19-depleted stem cell transplant. The receptors originated from a child younger than two with acute myeloid leukemia, due to receive a stem cell transplant.

This clonotype was detected ten times or more. The V call is TRBV12-3 or TRBV12-4, the J call TRBJ2-3; D is possibly TRBD1 (5 bases). V lost 1 base, J lost 0 bases, and 8 bases lay in between. The CDR3 is 15 residues long. Here the CDR3 reads CASSLDRPSTDTQYF. The CDR3 nucleotides are TGTGCCAGCAGTTTAGACAGGCCTAGCACAGATACGCAGTATTTT.

This clonotype was found a few times. This chain links TRBV7-2 with TRBJ2-2, with D uncertain. In germline, CDR1 is SGHTA, CDR2 FQGNSA. The CDR3 contains 14 residues. V lost 5 bases to trimming and J lost 0 bases, with 7 bases between them. In nucleotides, the CDR3 is TGTGCCAGCAGCGCCCCCGCGAACACCGGGGAGCTGTTTTTT. It codes for CASSAPANTGELFF.

This clonotype was counted ten times or more. The chain has TRBV6-1 and TRBJ2-1, with a possible D match to TRBD2 (5 bases). CDR1 MNHNS and CDR2 SASEGT come from the germline V gene. The ends were cut back, 8 bases at V and 13 bases at J, with 24 bases in the middle. This CDR3 is built from 14 residues. The CDR3 DNA sequence: TGTGCCAGCCTCCCCTACGGACGGGGAGTTGAACAGTTCTTC. The encoded protein is CASLPYGRGVEQFF.

This clonotype was found many times. V gene TRBV28 combines with J gene TRBJ2-1; D is undetermined. V dropped 2 bases and J dropped 6 bases, with 11 bases sitting between them. Germline assignment: CDR1 MDHEN and CDR2 SYDVKM. This CDR3 contains 14 residues. The CDR3 loop is CASSLRQPGNEQFF. The CDR3 region has the DNA TGTGCCAGCAGTTTACGACAACCGGGCAATGAGCAGTTCTTC.

This clonotype has at least ten counts. V usage is TRBV6-5 and J usage is TRBJ2-1; no clear D gene. Germline V gives CDR1 MNHEY, CDR2 SVGAGI. The CDR3 is 14 residues long. The V gene lost 2 bases and the J gene lost 8 bases, with 13 bases spanning the gap. The CDR3: CASSYDALYHEQFF. CDR3 DNA sequence: TGTGCCAGCAGTTACGATGCCCTTTATCATGAGCAGTTCTTC.

This clonotype was recorded many times. The rearrangement uses TRBV19 and TRBJ1-1, with a possible D match to TRBD1 (5 bases). Trimming stripped 8 bases from V and 8 bases from J, with 24 bases between. Germline lookup yields CDR1 LNHDA and CDR2 SQIVND (reference sequence). The length of the CDR3 is 15 residues. CDR3 residues: CASGTYRTGYGEAFF. The CDR3 DNA reads TGTGCCAGTGGGACCTACAGGACGGGGTACGGGGAAGCTTTCTTT.

This clonotype was detected ten times or more. This chain connects TRBV24-1 to TRBJ1-2, with 7 bases lining up with TRBD1. Trimming cost V 3 bases and J 5 bases; bases outside gene matches: 8. Germline CDR1 reads KGHDR; CDR2 reads SFDVKD. The CDR3 totals 15 residues. This chain's CDR3 is CATSDTDRAEYGYTF. CDR3 bases: TGTGCCACCAGTGATACCGACAGGGCGGAATATGGCTACACCTTC.

This clonotype was observed many times. The gene calls are TRBV2 and TRBJ2-3; D may be TRBD1 or TRBD2 (5 bases each). The V gene lost 9 bases and the J gene lost 2 bases, with 21 bases spanning the gap. CDR3 length equals 16 residues. CDR1 SNHLY and CDR2 FYNNEI come from the germline V gene. CDR3: CASPLGPGPDTDTQYF. CDR3 bases: TGTGCCAGTCCGCTGGGGCCGGGGCCAGACACAGATACGCAGTATTTT.